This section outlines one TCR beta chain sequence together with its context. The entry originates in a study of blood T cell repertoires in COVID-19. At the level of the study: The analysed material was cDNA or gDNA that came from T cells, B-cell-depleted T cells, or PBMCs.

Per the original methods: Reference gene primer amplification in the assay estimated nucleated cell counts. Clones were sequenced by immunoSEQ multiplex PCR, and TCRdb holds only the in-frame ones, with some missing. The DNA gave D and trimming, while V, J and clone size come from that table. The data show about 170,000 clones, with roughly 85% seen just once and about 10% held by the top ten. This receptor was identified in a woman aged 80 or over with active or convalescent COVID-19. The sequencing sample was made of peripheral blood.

The DNA for the CDR3 is TGCGCCAGCAGCTCAGGACAGCTCCCCGGTGAGCAGTTCTTC. Translated, it gives CASSSGQLPGEQFF. The rearrangement links TRBV5-1 to TRBJ2-1, with D perhaps matching TRBD1 (6 bases). V lost 3 bases and J 9 bases, leaving 16 bases between the germline ends. This CDR3 has 14 amino acids. Looked up from germline, CDR1 is SGHRS and CDR2 is YFSETQ.